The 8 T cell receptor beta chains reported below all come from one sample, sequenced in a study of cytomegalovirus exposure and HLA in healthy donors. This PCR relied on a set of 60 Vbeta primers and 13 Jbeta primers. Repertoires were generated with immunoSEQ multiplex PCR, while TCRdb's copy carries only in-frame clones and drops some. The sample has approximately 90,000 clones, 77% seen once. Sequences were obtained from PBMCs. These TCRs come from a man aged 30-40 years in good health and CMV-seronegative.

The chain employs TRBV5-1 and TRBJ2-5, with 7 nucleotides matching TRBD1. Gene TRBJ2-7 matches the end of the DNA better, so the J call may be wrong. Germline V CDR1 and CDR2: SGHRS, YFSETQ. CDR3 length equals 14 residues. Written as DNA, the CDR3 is TGCGCCAGCAACTCGGGACAGAGCTCCTACGAGCAGTACTTC. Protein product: CASNSGQSSYEQYF.

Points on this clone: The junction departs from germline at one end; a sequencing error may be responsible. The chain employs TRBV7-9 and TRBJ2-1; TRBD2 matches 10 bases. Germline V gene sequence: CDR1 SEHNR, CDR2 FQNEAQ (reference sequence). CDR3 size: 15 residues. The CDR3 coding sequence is TGTTCCAGCAGCTTAGTCAGCGGGGGGGCCCGTGAGCAGTTCTTC. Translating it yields CSSSLVSGGAREQFF.

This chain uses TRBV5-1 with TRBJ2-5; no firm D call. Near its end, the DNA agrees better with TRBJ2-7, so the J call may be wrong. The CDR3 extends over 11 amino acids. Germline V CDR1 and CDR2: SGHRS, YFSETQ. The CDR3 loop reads CASSFTYEQYF. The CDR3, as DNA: TGCGCCAGCAGCTTCACCTACGAGCAGTACTTC.

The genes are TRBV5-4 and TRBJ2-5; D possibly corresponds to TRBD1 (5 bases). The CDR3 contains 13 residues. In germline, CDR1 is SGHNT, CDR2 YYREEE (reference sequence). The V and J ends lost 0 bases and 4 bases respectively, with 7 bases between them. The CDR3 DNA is TGTGCCAGCAGCTTGGAAGGGGTAGAGACCCAGTACTTC. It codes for CASSLEGVETQYF.

The CDR3 DNA reads as TGTGCCAGCAGCAGGGGGTATGGCTACACCTTC. Protein product: CASSRGYGYTF. The rearrangement links TRBV6-5 to TRBJ1-2; 7 bases are a match to TRBD1. This CDR3 spans 11 amino acids. J lost 5 bases, V lost 6 bases, and 0 bases had no gene match. Germline values: CDR1 MNHEY, CDR2 SVGAGI.

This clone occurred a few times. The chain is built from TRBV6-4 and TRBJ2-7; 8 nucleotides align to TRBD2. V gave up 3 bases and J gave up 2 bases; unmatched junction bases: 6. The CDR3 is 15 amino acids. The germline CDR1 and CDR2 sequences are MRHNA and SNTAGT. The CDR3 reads CASSELAENTYEQYF. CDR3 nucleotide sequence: TGTGCCAGCAGTGAACTAGCGGAGAATACCTACGAGCAGTACTTC.

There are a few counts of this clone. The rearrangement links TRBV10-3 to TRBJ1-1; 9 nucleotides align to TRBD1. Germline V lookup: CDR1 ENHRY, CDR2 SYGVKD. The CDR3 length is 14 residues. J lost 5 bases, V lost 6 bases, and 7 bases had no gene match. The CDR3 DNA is TGTGCCATCAGGTCCGGGACAGGGAGTACTGAAGCTTTCTTT. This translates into CAIRSGTGSTEAFF.

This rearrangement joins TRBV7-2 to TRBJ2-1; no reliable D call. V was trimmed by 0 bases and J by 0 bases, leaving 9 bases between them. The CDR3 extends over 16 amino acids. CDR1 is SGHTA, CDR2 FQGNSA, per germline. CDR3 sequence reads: CASSLAVSSSYNEQFF. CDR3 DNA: TGTGCCAGCAGCTTAGCGGTCTCCAGCTCCTACAATGAGCAGTTCTTC.